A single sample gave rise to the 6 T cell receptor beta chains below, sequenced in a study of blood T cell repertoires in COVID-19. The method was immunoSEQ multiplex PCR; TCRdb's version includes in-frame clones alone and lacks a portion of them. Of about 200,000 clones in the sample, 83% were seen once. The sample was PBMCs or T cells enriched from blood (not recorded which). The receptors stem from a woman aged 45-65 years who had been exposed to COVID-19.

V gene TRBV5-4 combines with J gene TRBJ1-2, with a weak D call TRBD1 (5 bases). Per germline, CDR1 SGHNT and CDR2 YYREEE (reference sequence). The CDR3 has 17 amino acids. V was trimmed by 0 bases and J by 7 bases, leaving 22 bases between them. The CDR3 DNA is TGTGCCAGCAGCTTGGAGGGCCACATCCGTCTCGGGGGTGGCTACACCTTC. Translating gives CASSLEGHIRLGGGYTF.

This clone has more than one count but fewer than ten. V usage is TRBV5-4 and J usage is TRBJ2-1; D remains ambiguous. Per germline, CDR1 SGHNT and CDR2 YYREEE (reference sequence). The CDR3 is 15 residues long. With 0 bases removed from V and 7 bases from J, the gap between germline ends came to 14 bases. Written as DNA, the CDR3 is TGTGCCAGCAGCTTGGGGTCGTCGAGTTATAATGAGCAGTTCTTC. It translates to CASSLGSSSYNEQFF.

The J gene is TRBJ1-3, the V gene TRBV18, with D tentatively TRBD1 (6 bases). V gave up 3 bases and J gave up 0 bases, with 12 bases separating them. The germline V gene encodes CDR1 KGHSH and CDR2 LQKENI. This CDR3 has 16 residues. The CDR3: CASSPIDRISGNTIYF. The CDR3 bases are TGTGCCAGCTCACCTATCGACAGGATCTCTGGAAACACCATATATTTT.

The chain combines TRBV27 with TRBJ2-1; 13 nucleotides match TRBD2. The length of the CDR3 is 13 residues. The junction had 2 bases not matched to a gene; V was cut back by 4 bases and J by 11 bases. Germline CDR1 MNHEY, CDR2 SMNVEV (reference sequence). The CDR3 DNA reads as TGTGCCAGCAGTTGGACTAGCGGGGGACAGCAGTTCTTC. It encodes CASSWTSGGQQFF.

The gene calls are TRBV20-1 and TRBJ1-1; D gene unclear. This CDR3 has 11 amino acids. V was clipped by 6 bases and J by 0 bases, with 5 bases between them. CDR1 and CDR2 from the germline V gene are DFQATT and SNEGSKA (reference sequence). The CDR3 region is CSAKMNTEAFF. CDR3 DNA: TGCAGTGCCAAAATGAACACTGAAGCTTTCTTT.

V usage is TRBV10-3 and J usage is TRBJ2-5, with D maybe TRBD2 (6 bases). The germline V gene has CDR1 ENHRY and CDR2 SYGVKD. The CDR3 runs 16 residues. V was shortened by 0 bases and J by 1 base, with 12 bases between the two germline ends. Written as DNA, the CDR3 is TGTGCCATCAGTGAGTCAAGGCGGGGCCTCCAAGAGACCCAGTACTTC. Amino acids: CAISESRRGLQETQYF.